This passage covers 19 T cell receptor beta chains from one sample sequenced in a study of blood T cell repertoires in COVID-19. This table comes from immunoSEQ multiplex PCR, and its TCRdb copy is limited to in-frame clones, with some not included. The top ten clones hold roughly 13% of a sample with about 480,000 clones, roughly 88% of them seen once. Input material: peripheral blood. These receptor sequences come from a woman between 50 and 59 years old with COVID-19, enrolled during active disease.

This chain connects TRBV6-5 to TRBJ1-2; the D gene is possibly TRBD1 (6 bases). Germline assignment: CDR1 MNHEY and CDR2 SVGAGI. Between the trimmed V and J ends, which lost 5 bases and 8 bases, there was a span of 9 bases. This CDR3 has 11 residues. The CDR3 region has the DNA TGTGCCAGCAGTAACAGGGTCGGCTACACCTTC. The encoded protein is CASSNRVGYTF.

In regard to this clone: Other nucleotide sequences in the sample specify the same CDR3. J is TRBJ1-1 and V is TRBV12-3 or TRBV12-4; no clear D. V lost 3 bases, J lost 0 bases, and 5 bases lay in between. The CDR3 is 13 residues long. The CDR3 loop is CASSFSVNTEAFF. CDR3 sequence (DNA): TGTGCCAGCAGTTTCTCTGTGAACACTGAAGCTTTCTTT.

The CDR3: CASSLGEDYGYTF. In nucleotides, the CDR3 is TGTGCCAGCAGCCTGGGGGAGGACTATGGCTACACCTTC. V is TRBV12-3 or TRBV12-4 and J is TRBJ1-2, with D perhaps TRBD1 (5 bases). The germline V and J ends were trimmed by 6 bases and 3 bases, with 11 bases remaining between them. This CDR3 is built from 13 residues.

The chain couples TRBV4-1 to TRBJ1-2, with D uncertain. Germline CDR1 reads MGHRA; CDR2 reads YSYEKL. V was cut by 0 bases and J by 8 bases, with 10 bases left in between. This CDR3 has 13 residues. CDR3 protein: CASSQDQARGYTF. CDR3 nucleotides: TGCGCCAGCAGCCAAGATCAGGCCAGGGGCTACACCTTC.

V gene TRBV5-1 combines with J gene TRBJ1-2; D is unclear. The germline V gene has CDR1 SGHRS and CDR2 YFSETQ. Trimming left V 0 bases short and J 2 bases short, with 14 bases between. The CDR3 is 16 amino acids. CDR3 sequence (DNA): TGCGCCAGCAGCTTGGCCCCGGGGTCGGGCAACTATGGCTACACCTTC. This translates into CASSLAPGSGNYGYTF.

The chain carries TRBV28 and TRBJ2-1; 9 positions agree with TRBD1. The germline V gene has CDR1 MDHEN and CDR2 SYDVKM. J was trimmed by 8 bases and V by 3 bases; bases with no gene match: 5. The CDR3 loop spans 14 amino acids. The CDR3 spells CASSLTGDRDEQFF. CDR3 coding DNA: TGTGCCAGCAGTTTGACAGGGGACAGGGATGAGCAGTTCTTC.

This chain joins TRBV6-6 and TRBJ1-1; maybe TRBD1 (5 bases). Germline assignment: CDR1 MNHNY and CDR2 SVGAGI (reference sequence). The ends were cut back, 6 bases at V and 4 bases at J, with 15 bases in the middle. The CDR3 loop spans 14 amino acids. CDR3 sequence (DNA): TGTGCCAGCAGAAGTGGCCCAGGGCCCACTGAAGCTTTCTTT. Protein: CASRSGPGPTEAFF.

As regards this clone: The same CDR3 also results from other DNA sequences found in this sample. The rearrangement joins TRBV9 to TRBJ1-2; TRBD1 is a possible D gene (5 bases). Trimming took off 0 bases at V and 7 bases at J, with 7 bases between the two ends. The CDR3 runs to 12 residues. Germline lookup yields CDR1 SGDLS and CDR2 YYNGEE. The CDR3 sequence: CASSVAGGGYTF. CDR3 coding DNA: TGTGCCAGCAGCGTAGCGGGGGGTGGCTACACCTTC.

V is TRBV4-1 and J is TRBJ1-1, with 8 bases matching TRBD1. Germline V gene data show CDR1 as MGHRA and CDR2 as YSYEKL. The CDR3 totals 19 residues. J was trimmed by 0 bases and V by 4 bases; bases with no gene match: 16. The CDR3 DNA follows: TGCGCCAGCAGCCGCCCAGGGGGCGCGGTAGGGCGTATGAACACTGAAGCTTTCTTT. It encodes CASSRPGGAVGRMNTEAFF.

The CDR3 DNA is TGTGCCAGCAGAAGCGGGGGCCTCTACAATGAGCAGTTCTTC. Its translation is CASRSGGLYNEQFF. The V gene is TRBV27, the J gene TRBJ2-1; TRBD2 aligns across 8 bases. The CDR3 covers 14 residues. CDR1 MNHEY and CDR2 SMNVEV come from the germline V gene (reference sequence). The V segment lost 6 bases and the J segment 3 bases; nucleotides outside the gene matches: 4.

This rearrangement joins TRBV27 to TRBJ2-3; the match to TRBD2 covers 11 bases. Trimming cost V 3 bases and J 5 bases; bases outside gene matches: 7. Germline V CDR1 and CDR2: MNHEY, SMNVEV (reference sequence). The CDR3 loop spans 16 amino acids. CDR3 nucleotides: TGTGCCAGCAGTTTTTGGATAGCGGGGGGGGTAGATACGCAGTATTTT. This translates into CASSFWIAGGVDTQYF.

This rearrangement joins TRBV20-1 to TRBJ1-5; D possibly corresponds to TRBD1 (5 bases). CDR3 size: 18 residues. Germline values: CDR1 DFQATT, CDR2 SNEGSKA (reference sequence). V shed 3 bases and J shed 3 bases, with 24 bases lying between them. As DNA, the CDR3 is TGCAGTGCTAGTCTGAGTACCGGGCAGGGAGGGAACAATCAGCCCCAGCATTTT. It encodes CSASLSTGQGGNNQPQHF.

This chain links TRBV5-1 with TRBJ1-1; D not resolved. This CDR3 contains 14 residues. V was clipped by 0 bases and J by 9 bases, with 15 bases between them. Germline assignment: CDR1 SGHRS and CDR2 YFSETQ. The CDR3 bases are TGCGCCAGCAGCTTGGACGTTGGCAGTTCTCAAGCTTTCTTT. Its protein product is CASSLDVGSSQAFF.

The chain joins TRBV2 to TRBJ1-6, with 7 bases matching TRBD1. The germline V gene has CDR1 SNHLY and CDR2 FYNNEI. With 3 bases clipped from V and 7 bases from J, the junction kept 3 bases outside the gene matches. The CDR3 sequence is 14 residues long. In DNA, the CDR3 is TGTGCCAGCAGTGATACAGGGGAGAATTCACCCCTCCACTTT. The encoded protein is CASSDTGENSPLHF.

CDR3 nucleotide sequence: TGTGCCAGCAAGCCATCCATCGCAACTAATGAAAAACTGTTTTTT. Translation: CASKPSIATNEKLFF. The chain employs TRBV19 and TRBJ1-4; D is uncertain. V was cut by 9 bases and J by 0 bases, with 14 bases left in between. Germline V gives CDR1 LNHDA, CDR2 SQIVND (reference sequence). The CDR3 is 15 amino acids.

This clone is a singleton in its sample. CDR3 sequence: CATSRHPGTLSYEQYF. The DNA for the CDR3 is TGTGCCACCAGCCGTCACCCAGGGACACTGTCGTACGAGCAGTACTTC. The chain joins TRBV15 to TRBJ2-7, with D tentatively TRBD1 (6 bases). Germline loops: CDR1 LNHNV, CDR2 YYDKDF (reference sequence). V shed 5 bases and J shed 4 bases, with 21 bases lying between them. The CDR3 covers 16 residues.

This CDR3 is CATAESGANVLTF. The CDR3 bases are TGTGCCACGGCGGAGTCGGGGGCCAACGTCCTGACTTTC. The chain combines TRBV15 with TRBJ2-6; D remains unclear. Trimming stripped 9 bases from V and 4 bases from J, with 10 bases between. The CDR3 contains 13 residues. Looked up from germline, CDR1 is LNHNV and CDR2 is YYDKDF (reference sequence). The complete variable domain, with remaining parts taken from reference TRBV15 and TRBJ2-6, reads DAMVIQNPRYQVTQFGKPVTLSCSQTLNHNVMYWYQQKSSQAPKLLFHYYDKDFNNEADTPDNFQSRRPNTSFCFLDIRSPGLGDTAMYLCATAESGANVLTFGAGSRLTVL.

V is TRBV6-1 and J is TRBJ1-1; 9 nucleotides match TRBD1. The CDR3 has 14 amino acids. Germline V gives CDR1 MNHNS, CDR2 SASEGT. The V and J ends lost 2 bases and 9 bases, in that order; junction bases with no gene match: 7. Here the CDR3 DNA reads TGTGCCAGCAGTGAACTGGGGGGGACAGGGAAAGCTTTCTTT. Amino acid sequence: CASSELGGTGKAFF.

This chain links TRBV6-5 with TRBJ2-5; D gene uncertain. The CDR3 spans 13 residues. CDR1 MNHEY and CDR2 SVGAGI come from the germline V gene. V was clipped by 10 bases and J by 2 bases, with 14 bases between them. CDR3 bases: TGTGCCACCGAAACGTCGGGTCAAGAGACCCAGTACTTC. Protein sequence: CATETSGQETQYF.